These T cell receptor beta chains were read from a single sample in a study of identical twins. TCRdb processed the 5' RACE reads anew with MiXCR; each CDR3 protein has one entry. The sample lists approximately 350,000 distinct CDR3 sequences; 9% to 15% were seen once. The same specimen was also included in a second study, on yellow fever vaccine responses in identical twins.

Source material: CD8+ T cells sorted from blood. Receptor source: a young woman in good health. The CDR3 runs from the conserved cysteine through the conserved F or W. D genes are given only for firm matches. Some rows have no size entry. The others give once, few or many, or a class for an expanded clone.

clone_size j_call d_call v_call cdr3_nt cdr3_aa
few TRBJ2-5 . TRBV27 TGTGCCAGCAGTTTTAGGGGGGGCCAGTATGAGACCCAGTACTTC CASSFRGGQYETQYF
. TRBJ2-2 . TRBV7-9 TGTGCCAGCAGCCACCCCTGGGGACCCGCCGGGGAGCTGTTTTTT CASSHPWGPAGELFF
. TRBJ2-4 . TRBV7-8 TGTGCCAGCAGCTGGGAGTACGACGAAATAGCCAAAAACATTCAGTACTTC CASSWEYDEIAKNIQYF
many TRBJ2-1 TRBD2 TRBV29-1 TGCAGCGTTGAGGGGCGGGAGTCGTCCTACAATGAGCAGTTCTTC CSVEGRESSYNEQFF
few TRBJ2-1 . TRBV15 TGTGCCACCAGCAGAGGTTTAGCCTACAATGAGCAGTTCTTC CATSRGLAYNEQFF
few TRBJ2-3 . TRBV10-1 TGCGCCAGCAGTGATGGGGTCCCCAACACAGATACGCAGTATTTT CASSDGVPNTDTQYF
. TRBJ1-2 . TRBV6-5 TGTGCCAGCAGCTCTGACACCTATGGCTACACCTTC CASSSDTYGYTF
few TRBJ2-7 . TRBV24-1 TGTGCCACCAGTGATTCGCGTTCCTACGAGCAGTACTTC CATSDSRSYEQYF
few TRBJ1-3 TRBD1 TRBV29-1 TGCAGCGCCACAGGGGGCGATGGAAACACCATATATTTT CSATGGDGNTIYF
. TRBJ2-3 . TRBV15 TGTGCCACCAGCAGCACGGAGGGGGGGCGACTCCACACGGATACGCAGTATTTT CATSSTEGGRLHTDTQYF
few TRBJ2-3 . TRBV13 TGTGCCAGCAGCTTAGCCGGACAGTTCCTCACAGATACGCAGTATTTT CASSLAGQFLTDTQYF
. TRBJ1-6 . TRBV11-2 TGTGCCAGCAGCTTAGGCCACGGGGACGGCTATAATTCACCCCTCCACTTT CASSLGHGDGYNSPLHF
few TRBJ2-3 TRBD2 TRBV27 TGTGCCAGCAGTCCCGTAGCGGGGGGGAGCACAGATACGCAGTATTTT CASSPVAGGSTDTQYF
few TRBJ2-7 . TRBV24-1 TGTGCCACCAGTGAAGGCAGGGTGAGTGACGAGCAGTACTTC CATSEGRVSDEQYF
few TRBJ2-5 . TRBV4-1 TGCGCCAGCAGCCAATGGCAGGGGTATAAAGAGACCCAGTACTTC CASSQWQGYKETQYF
few TRBJ2-1 . TRBV7-6 TGTGCCAGCAGCCAGGAGGTTGGCGATGAGCAGTTCTTC CASSQEVGDEQFF